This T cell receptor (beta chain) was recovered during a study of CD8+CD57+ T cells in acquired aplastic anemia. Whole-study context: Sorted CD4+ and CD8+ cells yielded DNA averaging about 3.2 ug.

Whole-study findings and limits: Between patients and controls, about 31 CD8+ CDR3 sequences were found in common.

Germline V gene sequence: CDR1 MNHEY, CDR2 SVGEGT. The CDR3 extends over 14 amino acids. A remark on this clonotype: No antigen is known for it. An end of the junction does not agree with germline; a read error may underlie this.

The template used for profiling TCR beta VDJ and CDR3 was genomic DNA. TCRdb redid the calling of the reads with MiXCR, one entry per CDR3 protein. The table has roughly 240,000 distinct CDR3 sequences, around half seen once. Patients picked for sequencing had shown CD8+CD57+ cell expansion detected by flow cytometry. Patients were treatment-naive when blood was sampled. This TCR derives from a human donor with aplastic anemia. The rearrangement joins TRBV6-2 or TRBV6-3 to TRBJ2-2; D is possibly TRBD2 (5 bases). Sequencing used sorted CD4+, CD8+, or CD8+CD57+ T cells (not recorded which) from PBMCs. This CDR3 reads CASLRLARPGELLF. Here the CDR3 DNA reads TGTGCCAGCTTACGCCTGGCCCGGCCCGGGGAGCTGCTTTTT.